The 27 T cell receptor beta chains in this list originate from one sample, sequenced in a study of blood T cell repertoires in COVID-19. Produced via immunoSEQ multiplex PCR; TCRdb's table is partial and in-frame only. The sample lists 200,000 to 250,000 clones; approximately 84% were seen once. Sample: peripheral blood. These receptors all come from a woman older than 75 with COVID-19, enrolled during active disease.

Points on this clone: The same CDR3 also results from other DNA sequences found in this sample. The J gene is TRBJ2-5, the V gene TRBV28; D may be TRBD1 (5 bases). The length of the CDR3 is 14 residues. V was clipped by 3 bases and J by 3 bases, with 11 bases between them. Germline V gives CDR1 MDHEN, CDR2 SYDVKM. Here the CDR3 DNA reads TGTGCCAGCAGTTTTCAGGGCAGTAAAGAGACCCAGTACTTC. Its protein is CASSFQGSKETQYF. The variable domain in full, with the rest retrieved from reference TRBV28 and TRBJ2-5, is DVKVTQSSRYLVKRTGEKVFLECVQDMDHENMFWYRQDPGLGLRLIYFSYDVKMKEKGDIPEGYSVSREKKERFSLILESASTNQTSMYLCASSFQGSKETQYFGPGTRLLVL.

The chain has TRBV5-4 and TRBJ1-5; tentatively, D is TRBD1 (5 bases). Trimming stripped 4 bases from V and 2 bases from J, with 10 bases between. Per germline, CDR1 SGHNT and CDR2 YYREEE (reference sequence). This CDR3 spans 14 amino acids. The CDR3, as DNA: TGTGCCAGCAGCCCAGGGATTGGCAATCAGCCCCAGCATTTT. Protein sequence: CASSPGIGNQPQHF.

The V gene is TRBV6-5, the J gene TRBJ1-1, with 10 bases fitting TRBD1. There are 14 residues in the CDR3. V gave up 8 bases and J gave up 5 bases; unmatched junction bases: 8. Germline V gives CDR1 MNHEY, CDR2 SVGAGI. The chain's CDR3 is CASEGQGQVTEAFF. In DNA form, the CDR3 reads TGTGCCAGCGAGGGACAGGGGCAGGTGACTGAAGCTTTCTTT.

The chain recombines TRBV7-9 with TRBJ2-1; a weak D match, TRBD2 (6 bases). V lost 5 bases to trimming and J lost 4 bases, with 9 bases between them. There are 13 residues in the CDR3. CDR1 is SEHNR, CDR2 FQNEAQ, per germline (reference sequence). The CDR3 protein is CASSPGTYNEQFF. CDR3 DNA sequence: TGTGCCAGCAGCCCCGGGACTTACAATGAGCAGTTCTTC.

The chain has TRBV5-8 and TRBJ2-5; D may be TRBD2 (5 bases). Trimming took 4 bases from V and 5 from J, leaving 12 bases between them. The CDR3 loop spans 13 amino acids. The germline V gene has CDR1 SGHTS and CDR2 YDEGEE. Here the CDR3 DNA reads TGTGCCAGCAGCCTGGACTCCCCGGAGACCCAGTACTTC. Its protein product is CASSLDSPETQYF.

This chain joins TRBV5-1 and TRBJ1-2, with D perhaps matching TRBD1 (6 bases). CDR1 is SGHRS and CDR2 is YFSETQ in the germline V gene. Trimming shortened V by 5 bases and J by 6 bases, and 14 bases separated the two germline ends. This CDR3 has 13 residues. The DNA of the CDR3 is TGCGCCAGCAGAAGTGGACAGACCGATGGCTACACCTTC. Protein: CASRSGQTDGYTF.

This rearrangement joins TRBV18 to TRBJ1-6; 7 nucleotides align to TRBD1. The CDR3 loop spans 14 amino acids. After removal of 5 bases from V and 8 bases from J, the junction contained 6 bases not matched to a gene. Germline CDR1 KGHSH, CDR2 LQKENI. CDR3 in DNA: TGTGCCAGCTCATTAGGGGGCGCCGATTCACCCCTCCACTTT. It translates to CASSLGGADSPLHF.

This clone has just a few counts. The chain recombines TRBV19 with TRBJ2-7; 8 bases align to TRBD1. The CDR3 loop spans 15 amino acids. CDR1 and CDR2 from the germline V gene are LNHDA and SQIVND (reference sequence). The J segment lost 1 base and the V segment lost 2 bases, leaving 4 bases of the junction unmatched. CDR3 nucleotides: TGTGCCAGTAGTATATCCGACAGGGGTTCCTACGAGCAGTACTTC. Its translation: CASSISDRGSYEQYF.

This chain uses TRBV2 with TRBJ1-4; no definite D call. With 7 bases removed from V and 7 bases from J, the gap between germline ends came to 10 bases. This CDR3 has 12 amino acids. Germline-derived CDR1 and CDR2 are SNHLY and FYNNEI. CDR3 bases: TGTGCCAGCAAGAGGCGGGGTGAAAAACTGTTTTTT. Amino acid sequence: CASKRRGEKLFF.

The chain combines TRBV12-3 or TRBV12-4 with TRBJ2-5; D might be TRBD2 (5 bases). Deletions cut 7 bases from V and 2 bases from J, with 11 bases between. The CDR3 spans 13 residues. This chain's CDR3 is CASTPRGQETQYF. The CDR3 nucleotides read TGTGCCAGCACCCCTCGGGGTCAAGAGACCCAGTACTTC.

V gene TRBV18 combines with J gene TRBJ1-1; D is undetermined. Germline V CDR1 and CDR2: KGHSH, LQKENI. The CDR3 runs 16 residues. V was clipped by 1 base and J by 0 bases, with 12 bases between them. Here the CDR3 DNA reads TGTGCCAGCTCACCACAGTTCCTTAACATGAACACTGAAGCTTTCTTT. This sequence encodes CASSPQFLNMNTEAFF.

The CDR3 coding sequence is TGTGCCAGCAGCGCCGTGGAGTCGGCGGGGGGAAGTACCTACGAGCAGTACTTC. Its translation: CASSAVESAGGSTYEQYF. This chain links TRBV9 with TRBJ2-7; 8 nucleotides align to TRBD2. Germline CDR1 and CDR2: SGDLS and YYNGEE. Trimming removed 3 bases from V and 2 bases from J; junction bases left unmatched: 16. This CDR3 is built from 18 residues.

The DNA of the CDR3 is TGCGCCAGCAGCTCGTCCGGGACAGGGAGAGATACGCAGTATTTT. It is translated as CASSSSGTGRDTQYF. V usage is TRBV5-1 and J usage is TRBJ2-3, with 9 bases aligning to TRBD1. V dropped 3 bases and J dropped 5; count of bases not matched to a gene: 7. The CDR3 contains 15 residues. The germline CDR1 and CDR2 sequences are SGHRS and YFSETQ. Variable domain in full (rest from reference TRBV5-1 and TRBJ2-3): KAGVTQTPRYLIKTRGQQVTLSCSPISGHRSVSWYQQTPGQGLQFLFEYFSETQRNKGNFPGRFSGRQFSNSRSEMNVSTLELGDSALYLCASSSSGTGRDTQYFGPGTRLTVL.

The chain carries TRBV2 and TRBJ1-5, with TRBD1 as a possible D gene (6 bases). The CDR3 has 13 residues. Germline CDR1 SNHLY, CDR2 FYNNEI. V lost 11 bases and J lost 2, with 13 bases in between. CDR3 in DNA: TGTGCCCGGGGGGCAGGGGGCAATCAGCCCCAGCATTTT. Its protein product is CARGAGGNQPQHF.

The V gene is TRBV5-1, the J gene TRBJ1-6, with a weak D call TRBD1 (6 bases). Germline loops: CDR1 SGHRS, CDR2 YFSETQ. The length of the CDR3 is 14 residues. Between the trimmed V and J ends, which lost 0 bases and 7 bases, there was a span of 8 bases. CDR3 DNA sequence: TGCGCCAGCAGCTTGGAAAGGGGGAATTCACCCCTCCACTTT. Protein product: CASSLERGNSPLHF.

The chain employs TRBV28 and TRBJ1-4; 8 nucleotides align to TRBD1. In germline, CDR1 is MDHEN, CDR2 SYDVKM. V was pared by 6 bases and J by 7 bases, with 13 bases of the junction left unmatched. The CDR3 is made up of 16 amino acids. The CDR3 protein is CASSRARTGFAEKLFF. In nucleotides, the CDR3 is TGTGCCAGCAGCCGGGCTCGGACAGGGTTTGCTGAAAAACTGTTTTTT.

This clone was found once. The gene calls are TRBV2 and TRBJ1-2; no clear D gene. Germline lookup yields CDR1 SNHLY and CDR2 FYNNEI. The CDR3 covers 13 residues. V was cut by 1 base and J by 5 bases, with 8 bases left in between. The CDR3 protein is CASSEGTGYGYTF. CDR3 sequence (DNA): TGTGCCAGCAGTGAAGGGACGGGGTATGGCTACACCTTC.

Here the CDR3 DNA reads TGTGCCACCAGACAGGGCACCGGGGAGCTGTTTTTT. Amino acids: CATRQGTGELFF. V and J are TRBV24-1 and TRBJ2-2, with D perhaps TRBD1 (6 bases). V lost 7 bases and J lost 4, with 6 bases in between. CDR3 length: 12 residues. The germline V gene has CDR1 KGHDR and CDR2 SFDVKD.

This chain connects TRBV29-1 to TRBJ1-2, with D possibly matching TRBD1 (6 bases). V was cut by 6 bases and J by 3 bases, with 11 bases left in between. Germline V gene sequence: CDR1 SQVTM, CDR2 ANQGSEA. The CDR3 is 12 residues long. The DNA of the CDR3 is TGCAGCGTCAGGGGAATGGACTATGGCTACACCTTC. This encodes CSVRGMDYGYTF.

The chain has TRBV28 and TRBJ1-5, with 10 bases identical to TRBD1. Germline lookup yields CDR1 MDHEN and CDR2 SYDVKM. V lost 8 bases to trimming and J lost 4 bases; unmatched junction nucleotides: 11. CDR3 length: 16 residues. The CDR3 protein is CASAFSRTGGNQPQHF. In DNA form, the CDR3 reads TGTGCCAGCGCCTTCTCCAGGACAGGGGGTAATCAGCCCCAGCATTTT.

This rearrangement joins TRBV10-1 to TRBJ1-1, with 9 bases matching TRBD1. The V and J ends lost 2 bases and 7 bases, in that order; junction bases with no gene match: 5. The germline CDR1 and CDR2 sequences are WNHNN and SYGVQD (reference sequence). The CDR3 is made up of 14 amino acids. CDR3 sequence (DNA): TGCGCCAGCAGTGAGGGACAGGGGATATTTGAAGCTTTCTTT. Translating gives CASSEGQGIFEAFF.

This chain connects TRBV5-1 to TRBJ2-7; D is unresolved. CDR3 size: 12 residues. V lost 5 bases and J 0 bases, leaving 6 bases between the germline ends. CDR1 and CDR2 from the germline V gene are SGHRS and YFSETQ. Here the CDR3 reads CASSPSSYEQYF. The CDR3 coding sequence is TGCGCCAGCAGTCCGAGCTCCTACGAGCAGTACTTC.

Comment on this clone: One end of the junction varies from germline; a read error may be responsible. The chain is built from TRBV7-7 and TRBJ1-3; TRBD1 aligns across 7 bases. The CDR3 spans 16 residues. Germline CDR1 SSHAT, CDR2 FNYEAQ (reference sequence). The chain's CDR3 is CASSLGTGASGNTIYF. The DNA of the CDR3 is TGTGCTAGCAGCTTAGGAACAGGGGCCTCTGGAAACACCATATATTTT.

This clone was counted a single time. This sequence joins TRBV5-6 and TRBJ2-2, with TRBD1 matching over 10 bases. The CDR3 runs to 18 residues. V shed 5 bases, J shed 5 bases, and the junction held 15 bases outside the gene matches. Germline V CDR1 and CDR2: SGHDT, YYEEEE. In nucleotides, the CDR3 is TGTGCCAGCAGGTCACTGGGTGGGACAGGGGAAAGTACCGGGGAGCTGTTTTTT. It specifies CASRSLGGTGESTGELFF. Based on the CDR3 plus reference TRBV5-6 and TRBJ2-2, the full variable domain is DAGVTQSPTHLIKTRGQQVTLRCSPKSGHDTVSWYQQALGQGPQFIFQYYEEEERQRGNFPDRFSGHQFPNYSSELNVNALLLGDSALYLCASRSLGGTGESTGELFFGEGSRLTVL.

J is TRBJ1-4 and V is TRBV10-3; D uncertain. The V end lost 8 bases, the J end lost 4 bases, and 8 bases lay between the germline ends. In germline, CDR1 is ENHRY, CDR2 SYGVKD. The CDR3 consists of 12 residues. CDR3 in DNA: TGTGCCATCGGGCCAGGTAATGAAAAACTGTTTTTT. Encoded protein: CAIGPGNEKLFF.

The rearrangement joins TRBV19 to TRBJ1-5; no firm D call. Trimming stripped 4 bases from V and 4 bases from J, with 14 bases between. The CDR3 is made up of 15 amino acids. The germline V gene encodes CDR1 LNHDA and CDR2 SQIVND (reference sequence). CDR3 loop: CASSSRGLGNQPQHF. Written as DNA, the CDR3 is TGTGCCAGTAGTAGCCGGGGTCTGGGGAATCAGCCCCAGCATTTT. Drawing the rest from reference TRBV19 and TRBJ1-5, the complete variable domain is DGGITQSPKYLFRKEGQNVTLSCEQNLNHDAMYWYRQDPGQGLRLIYYSQIVNDFQKGDIAEGYSVSREKKESFPLTVTSAQKNPTAFYLCASSSRGLGNQPQHFGDGTRLSIL.

The sample holds one count of this clone. The rearrangement joins TRBV28 to TRBJ1-2; TRBD1 matches 10 bases. J lost 6 bases, V lost 5 bases, and 3 bases had no gene match. Germline V gives CDR1 MDHEN, CDR2 SYDVKM. CDR3 size: 13 residues. The CDR3, as DNA: TGTGCCAGCAGTGAGGGACAGGGGAATGGCTACACCTTC. It is translated as CASSEGQGNGYTF.